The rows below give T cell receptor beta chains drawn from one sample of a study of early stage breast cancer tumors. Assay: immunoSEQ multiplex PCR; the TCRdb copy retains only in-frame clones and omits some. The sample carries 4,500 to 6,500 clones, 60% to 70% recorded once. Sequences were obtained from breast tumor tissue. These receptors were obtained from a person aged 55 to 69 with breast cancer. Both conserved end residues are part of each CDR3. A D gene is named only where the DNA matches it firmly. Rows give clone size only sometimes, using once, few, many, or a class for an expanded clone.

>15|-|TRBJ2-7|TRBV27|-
CASSLNAGHAYEQYF
TGTGCCAGCAGTTTAAATGCAGGGCATGCCTACGAGCAGTACTTC
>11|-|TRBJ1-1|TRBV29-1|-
CSVGMNTEAFF
TGCAGCGTTGGCATGAACACTGAAGCTTTCTTT
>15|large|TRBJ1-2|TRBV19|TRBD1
CASSIRGTGGIGYTF
TGTGCCAGTAGTATCAGGGGGACAGGCGGGATCGGCTACACCTTC
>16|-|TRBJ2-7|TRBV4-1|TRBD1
CASSQAWTGGCYEQYF
TGCGCCAGCAGCCAAGCCTGGACAGGGGGCTGCTACGAGCAGTACTTC
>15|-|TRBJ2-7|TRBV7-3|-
CASSLSGTQFGEQYF
TGTGCCAGCAGCTTATCCGGGACCCAGTTTGGAGAGCAGTACTTC
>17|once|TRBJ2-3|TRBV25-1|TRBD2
CASSGPASGRAPDTQYF
TGTGCCAGCAGTGGTCCCGCTAGCGGGAGGGCTCCAGATACGCAGTATTTT
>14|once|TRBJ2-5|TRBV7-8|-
CASSFGAYQETQYF
TGTGCCAGCAGCTTTGGTGCTTACCAAGAGACCCAGTACTTC
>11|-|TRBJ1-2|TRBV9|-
CASRTGYGYTF
TGTGCCAGCAGAACAGGATATGGCTACACCTTC
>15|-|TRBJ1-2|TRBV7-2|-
CASSWGSGSNYGYTF
TGTGCCAGCAGCTGGGGGTCTGGGTCCAACTATGGCTACACCTTC
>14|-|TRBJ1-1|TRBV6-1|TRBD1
CASSAQGKSTEAFF
TGTGCCAGCAGTGCACAGGGGAAGAGCACTGAAGCTTTCTTT
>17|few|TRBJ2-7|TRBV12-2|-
CASRPGLGPPTIHEQYF
TGTGCAAGTCGCCCCGGACTTGGACCCCCTACTATCCACGAGCAGTACTTC
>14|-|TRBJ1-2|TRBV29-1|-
CSVEEEEGLYGYTF
TGCAGCGTTGAAGAGGAGGAGGGGCTCTATGGCTACACCTTC
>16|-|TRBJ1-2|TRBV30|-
CAWSVGGTRNNYGYTF
TGTGCCTGGAGTGTAGGGGGGACACGAAACAACTATGGCTACACCTTC
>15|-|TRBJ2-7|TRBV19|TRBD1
CASSIGGGQVYEQYF
TGTGCCAGTAGTATAGGAGGAGGACAGGTCTACGAGCAGTACTTC
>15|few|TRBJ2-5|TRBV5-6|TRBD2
CASSLTSGSRKTQYF
TGTGCCAGCAGCTTGACTAGCGGGAGTAGAAAGACCCAGTACTTC
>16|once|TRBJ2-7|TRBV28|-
CASSLSGGRKSYEQYF
TGTGCCAGCAGTTTATCGGGGGGCCGTAAGTCCTACGAGCAGTACTTC
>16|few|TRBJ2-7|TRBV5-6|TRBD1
CASSPPPGQDPYEQYF
TGTGCCAGCAGCCCGCCCCCGGGACAGGACCCCTACGAGCAGTACTTC
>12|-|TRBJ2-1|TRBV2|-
CASSQTRNEQFF
TGTGCCAGCAGCCAAACTAGGAATGAGCAGTTCTTC
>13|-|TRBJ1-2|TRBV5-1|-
CASSLVSQNGYTF
TGCGCCAGCAGCTTGGTATCACAGAATGGCTACACCTTC
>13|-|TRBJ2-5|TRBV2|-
CASSDSELETQYF
TGTGCCAGCAGCGACTCTGAACTAGAGACCCAGTACTTC
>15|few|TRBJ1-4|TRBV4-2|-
CASSQDKRTNEKLFF
TGTGCCAGCAGCCAGGACAAAAGGACTAATGAAAAACTGTTTTTT
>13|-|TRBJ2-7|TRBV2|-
CASSLTGSGEQYF
TGTGCCAGCTCCCTGACGGGATCGGGGGAGCAGTACTTC
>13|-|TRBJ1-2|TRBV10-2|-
CASSPSDPGGYTF
TGCGCCAGCAGTCCCTCGGACCCTGGAGGCTACACCTTC
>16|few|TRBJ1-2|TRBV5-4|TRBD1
CASSLAQGVGSYGYTF
TGTGCCAGCAGCTTGGCCCAGGGGGTGGGTTCTTATGGCTACACCTTC
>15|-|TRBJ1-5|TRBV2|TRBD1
CASREPGQGNQPQHF
TGTGCCAGCAGGGAACCGGGACAGGGAAATCAGCCCCAGCATTTT
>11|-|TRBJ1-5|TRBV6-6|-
CASGVKQPQHF
TGTGCCAGTGGGGTGAAGCAGCCCCAGCATTTT
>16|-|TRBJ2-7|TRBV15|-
CATSRGPGTDSYEQYF
TGTGCCACCAGCAGAGGACCGGGAACGGACTCCTACGAGCAGTACTTC
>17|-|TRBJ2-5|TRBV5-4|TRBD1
CASSLGSGQGFTKSQYF
TGTGCCAGCAGCTTGGGATCCGGACAGGGGTTTACTAAATCCCAGTACTTC
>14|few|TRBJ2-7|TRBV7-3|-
CASSPDTSFHEQYF
TGTGCCAGCAGCCCAGACACTAGTTTCCACGAGCAGTACTTC
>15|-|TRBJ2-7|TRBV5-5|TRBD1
CASSFLRQGFVEQYF
TGTGCCAGCAGCTTCCTGAGACAGGGCTTTGTCGAGCAGTACTTC
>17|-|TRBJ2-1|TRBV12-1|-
CASSFDFRGRVIWEQFF
TGTGCCAGCAGCTTTGATTTCAGGGGGAGGGTGATTTGGGAGCAGTTCTTC
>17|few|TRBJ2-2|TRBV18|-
CASSPRGILQNTGELFF
TGTGCCAGCTCACCACGGGGGATCTTACAGAACACCGGGGAGCTGTTTTTT
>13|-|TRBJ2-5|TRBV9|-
CASSSGMGLTQYF
TGTGCCAGCAGCTCCGGGATGGGATTGACCCAGTACTTC
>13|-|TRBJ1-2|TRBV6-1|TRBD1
CASNPTGGAGYTF
TGTGCCAGCAACCCGACAGGGGGTGCTGGCTACACCTTC
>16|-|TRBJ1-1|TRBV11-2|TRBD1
CASSGGRTGGLTEAFF
TGTGCCAGCAGCGGTGGCCGGACAGGGGGCCTTACTGAAGCTTTCTTT
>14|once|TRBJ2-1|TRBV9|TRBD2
CASSPGLGFNEQFF
TGTGCCAGCAGCCCCGGACTAGGCTTCAATGAGCAGTTCTTC
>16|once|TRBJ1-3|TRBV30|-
CAWSPRDRVSGNTIYF
TGTGCCTGGAGTCCCAGGGACCGCGTCTCTGGAAACACCATATATTTT
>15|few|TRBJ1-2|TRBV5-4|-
CASSLDDRPLYGYTF
TGTGCCAGCAGCTTGGATGACCGACCACTCTATGGCTACACCTTC
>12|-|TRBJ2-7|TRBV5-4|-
CASSRDSYEQYF
TGTGCCAGCAGCAGGGACTCCTACGAGCAGTACTTC
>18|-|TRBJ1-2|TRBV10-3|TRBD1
CAISPTIQGATNSYGYTF
TGTGCCATCAGTCCGACTATACAGGGGGCCACGAACTCCTATGGCTACACCTTC
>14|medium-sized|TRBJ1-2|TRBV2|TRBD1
CASGTDFVNYGYTF
TGTGCCAGCGGGACAGACTTTGTTAACTATGGCTACACCTTC
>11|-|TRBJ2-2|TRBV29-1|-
CSVMNTGELFF
TGCAGCGTCATGAACACCGGGGAGCTGTTTTTT
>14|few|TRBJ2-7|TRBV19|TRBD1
CASSYRDRGYEQYF
TGTGCCAGTAGTTACCGGGACAGGGGGTACGAGCAGTACTTC
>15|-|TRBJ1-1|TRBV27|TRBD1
CASSLGTAMNTEAFF
TGTGCCAGCAGTTTAGGGACAGCTATGAACACTGAAGCTTTCTTT
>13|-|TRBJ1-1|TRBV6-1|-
CASSERIGGEAFF
TGTGCCAGCAGTGAAAGGATAGGAGGTGAAGCTTTCTTT
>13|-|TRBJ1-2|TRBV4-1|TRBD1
CASSPRQGGGYTF
TGCGCCAGCAGCCCGCGACAGGGTGGCGGCTACACCTTC
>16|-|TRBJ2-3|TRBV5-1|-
CASSVNGGLDTDTQYF
TGCGCCAGCAGCGTAAACGGTGGGTTAGACACAGATACGCAGTATTTT
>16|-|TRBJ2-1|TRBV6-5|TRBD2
CASSFVSGGFYNEQFF
TGTGCCAGCAGTTTTGTTAGCGGGGGGTTTTACAATGAGCAGTTCTTC
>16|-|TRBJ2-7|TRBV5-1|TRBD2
CASSLALRERNYEQYF
TGCGCCAGCAGCTTGGCCTTGCGGGAGCGAAACTACGAGCAGTACTTC
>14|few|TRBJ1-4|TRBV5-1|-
CASSLDGRGEKLFF
TGCGCCAGCAGCTTGGATGGACGCGGTGAAAAACTGTTTTTT
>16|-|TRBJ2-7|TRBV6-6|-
CASSYGSIGTSYEQYF
TGTGCCAGCAGTTACGGGTCGATAGGGACATCCTACGAGCAGTACTTC